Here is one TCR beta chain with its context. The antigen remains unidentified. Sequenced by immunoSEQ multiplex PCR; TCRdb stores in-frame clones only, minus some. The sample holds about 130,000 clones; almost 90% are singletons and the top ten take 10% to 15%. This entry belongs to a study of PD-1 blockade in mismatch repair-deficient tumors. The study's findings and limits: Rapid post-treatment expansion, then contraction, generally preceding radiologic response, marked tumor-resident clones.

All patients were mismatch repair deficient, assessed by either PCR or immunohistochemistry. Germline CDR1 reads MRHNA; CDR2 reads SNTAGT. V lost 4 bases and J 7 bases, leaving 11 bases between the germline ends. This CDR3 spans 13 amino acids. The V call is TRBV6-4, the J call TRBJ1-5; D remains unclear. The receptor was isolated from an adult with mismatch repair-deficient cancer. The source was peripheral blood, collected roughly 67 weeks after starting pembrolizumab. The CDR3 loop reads CASSVGIGQPQHF. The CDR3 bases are TGTGCCAGCAGTGTCGGTATCGGGCAGCCCCAGCATTTT.